Following are 30 T cell receptor beta chains from one sample sequenced in a study of T-cell memory formation after mild COVID-19. TCRdb passed the 5' RACE reads through MiXCR, listing each CDR3 protein once. This sample carries about 390,000 distinct CDR3 sequences, 16% of them seen once, and the ten largest clones take roughly 21%. Sequenced sample: PBMCs or a T cell subset sorted from them (not recorded which). These receptor sequences come from a man in his late teens or twenties who had mild COVID-19 (a few samples of this study predate the infection). Cell type and time point are not known.

This clonotype was found a few times. The chain uses TRBV11-2 and TRBJ2-1; a possible D gene is TRBD2 (5 bases). From germline, CDR1 is SGHAT and CDR2 FQNNGV. V dropped 5 bases and J dropped 7 bases, with 21 bases sitting between them. The length of the CDR3 is 16 residues. CDR3 protein: CASSTLVTRFGNEQFF. CDR3 DNA: TGTGCCAGCAGCACACTAGTCACCAGGTTTGGGAATGAGCAGTTCTTC.

The chain uses TRBV7-2 and TRBJ1-5; D not certain. V gave up 2 bases and J gave up 11 bases, with 7 bases separating them. This CDR3 has 11 amino acids. The germline V gene has CDR1 SGHTA and CDR2 FQGNSA. The CDR3 protein is CASSLRSTQHF. Written as DNA, the CDR3 is TGTGCCAGCAGCTTAAGGTCGACCCAGCATTTT.

The chain is built from TRBV20-1 and TRBJ1-1, with D possibly being TRBD1 (5 bases). Germline CDR1 and CDR2: DFQATT and SNEGSKA (reference sequence). There are 11 residues in the CDR3. V dropped 5 bases and J dropped 7 bases, with 11 bases sitting between them. The CDR3 DNA sequence: TGCAGTGCTGGCAGGGAGGTTGAAGCTTTCTTT. Translation gives CSAGREVEAFF.

This clonotype has only a few counts. This chain joins TRBV6-6 and TRBJ2-3, with 11 nucleotides matching TRBD1. V gave up 0 bases and J gave up 0 bases; unmatched junction bases: 14. The CDR3 length is 21 residues. Per germline, CDR1 MNHNY and CDR2 SVGAGI (reference sequence). The CDR3 DNA is TGTGCCAGCAGTTACTCGATTGGGACAGGGGGGGATAGAGGAAGCACAGATACGCAGTATTTT. This codes for CASSYSIGTGGDRGSTDTQYF.

The V and J genes are TRBV6-5 and TRBJ1-3; 10 bases are shared with TRBD1. CDR1 is MNHEY and CDR2 is SVGAGI in the germline V gene. The CDR3 extends over 14 amino acids. J lost 7 bases, V lost 6 bases, and 6 bases had no gene match. The CDR3 coding sequence is TGTGCCAGCAGGCGACAGGGGGCGAGGAACACCATATATTTT. Translation: CASRRQGARNTIYF.

This clonotype was counted at least ten times. The chain is built from TRBV6-2 or TRBV6-3 and TRBJ2-7; D gene unclear. Trimming removed 4 bases at V and 3 bases at J, with 7 bases between. This CDR3 is built from 12 residues. Germline V gene sequence: CDR1 MNHEY, CDR2 SVGEGT. The DNA for the CDR3 is TGTGCCAGCAGTTTGGACGGCTACGAGCAGTACGTC. Its protein product is CASSLDGYEQYV.

The chain carries TRBV28 and TRBJ2-5, with D possibly matching TRBD1 (5 bases). The CDR3 extends over 15 amino acids. The germline V and J ends were trimmed by 2 bases and 5 bases, with 15 bases remaining between them. Germline assignment: CDR1 MDHEN and CDR2 SYDVKM. The CDR3 DNA reads TGTGCCAGCAGTTTAGTCCAGGGTTTATGGGAGACCCAGTACTTC. It specifies CASSLVQGLWETQYF.

The V and J genes are TRBV12-3 or TRBV12-4 and TRBJ1-6; the D is unclear. The ends were cut back, 6 bases at V and 7 bases at J, with 16 bases in the middle. The CDR3 is made up of 15 amino acids. The DNA for the CDR3 is TGTGCCAGCAGCCTATGGGCTGGTGGGAATTCACCCCTCCACTTT. Translation gives CASSLWAGGNSPLHF.

The sample holds a few counts of this clonotype. The genes are TRBV7-3 and TRBJ2-7, with 8 bases lining up with TRBD2. The CDR3 totals 19 residues. The V segment lost 2 bases and the J segment 0 bases; nucleotides outside the gene matches: 15. Germline CDR1 and CDR2: SGHTA and FQGTGA. In DNA form, the CDR3 reads TGTGCCAGCAGCTTACAAACTCCATCGGGGGGGACACGCTCCTACGAGCAGTACGTC. The encoded protein is CASSLQTPSGGTRSYEQYV.

V and J are TRBV29-1 and TRBJ2-5, with 7 bases lining up with TRBD2. Germline loops: CDR1 SQVTM, CDR2 ANQGSEA. The CDR3 is 13 residues long. J was trimmed by 4 bases and V by 3 bases; bases with no gene match: 5. Written as DNA, the CDR3 is TGCAGCGTTGACAATATAGCGGGAGAGACCCAGTACTTC. Translating it yields CSVDNIAGETQYF.

V gene TRBV6-5 combines with J gene TRBJ2-2, with TRBD2 identical over 8 bases. In germline, CDR1 is MNHEY, CDR2 SVGAGI. This CDR3 is 16 amino acids long. Losses at the gene ends were 2 bases for V and 2 bases for J; bases not matched to a gene: 4. CDR3 in DNA: TGTGCCAGCAGTTACACCACTAGCGGAAACACCGGGGAGCTGTTTTTT. Translated, it gives CASSYTTSGNTGELFF.

This clonotype has only a few counts. The J gene is TRBJ2-1, the V gene TRBV3-1, with TRBD2 identical over 9 bases. Germline CDR1 and CDR2: LGHDT and YNNKEL (reference sequence). The V gene end was trimmed by 3 bases and the J gene end by 8 bases; junction bases not matched to a gene: 5. The CDR3 loop spans 14 amino acids. The CDR3 bases are TGTGCCAGCAGCCATGGCGGGGGGGACGATGAGCAGTTCTTC. It codes for CASSHGGGDDEQFF.

This clonotype was observed a few times. The genes are TRBV3-1 and TRBJ1-2; maybe TRBD1 (5 bases). V gave up 3 bases and J gave up 4 bases, with 15 bases separating them. Germline-derived CDR1 and CDR2 are LGHDT and YNNKEL (reference sequence). The CDR3 loop spans 15 amino acids. This CDR3 is CASSQDGGGVYGYTF. Here the CDR3 DNA reads TGTGCCAGCAGCCAGGACGGAGGAGGGGTCTATGGCTACACCTTC.

Many counts were recorded for this clonotype. This chain joins TRBV12-3 or TRBV12-4 and TRBJ2-2, with 8 nucleotides matching TRBD1. This CDR3 region has 15 residues. Trimming at V came to 7 bases and at J to 4 bases, leaving 8 bases not matched to a gene. DNA of the CDR3: TGTGCCAGCACCCGGACAGGGACTCGCACCGGGGAGCTGTTTTTT. Encoded protein: CASTRTGTRTGELFF.

This clonotype was counted a few times. This sequence joins TRBV18 and TRBJ1-6; 8 bases fit TRBD1. The germline V gene encodes CDR1 KGHSH and CDR2 LQKENI. V shed 5 bases, J shed 9 bases, and the junction held 9 bases outside the gene matches. CDR3 length: 15 amino acids. This CDR3 is CASSGRGPVGSPLHF. The CDR3 DNA sequence: TGTGCCAGCTCAGGCAGGGGGCCGGTAGGTTCACCCCTCCACTTT.

In its sample, this clonotype was seen a few times. CDR3 coding DNA: TGTGCCAGCAGCTATAGCGGGGGGGCCGCAGATACGCAGTATTTT. It codes for CASSYSGGAADTQYF. The chain employs TRBV5-6 and TRBJ2-3; 11 bases agree with TRBD2. V lost 3 bases to trimming and J lost 4 bases; unmatched junction nucleotides: 4. Germline V lookup: CDR1 SGHDT, CDR2 YYEEEE. The CDR3 is 15 residues long.

This clonotype appeared many times. The chain carries TRBV2 and TRBJ2-5; 11 bases are shared with TRBD2. This CDR3 contains 14 residues. Germline lookup yields CDR1 SNHLY and CDR2 FYNNEI. Unmatched junction bases numbered 5, after V lost 6 bases and J lost 5 bases. The CDR3 sequence is CASSGSGGAETQYF. CDR3 nucleotides: TGTGCCAGCAGCGGTAGCGGGGGGGCCGAGACCCAGTACTTC. Filled out from reference TRBV2 and TRBJ2-5, the complete variable domain reads EPEVTQTPSHQVTQMGQEVILRCVPISNHLYFYWYRQILGQKVEFLVSFYNNEISEKSEIFDDQFSVERPDGSNFTLKIRSTKLEDSAMYFCASSGSGGAETQYFGPGTRLLVL.

This chain connects TRBV7-9 to TRBJ2-7, with TRBD1 matching 7 bases. CDR3 size: 14 residues. Germline trimming cut 2 bases from V and 6 bases from J; bases unmatched to any gene: 7. Germline V gene sequence: CDR1 SEHNR, CDR2 FQNEAQ (reference sequence). CDR3 nucleotide sequence: TGTGCCAGCAGCTTATCTGGGCAGGGGGTCGAGCAGTACTTC. Translating gives CASSLSGQGVEQYF.

The chain has TRBV25-1 and TRBJ1-2, with 9 bases lining up with TRBD1. Germline V gives CDR1 MGHDK, CDR2 SYGVNS. This CDR3 comprises 13 residues. With V trimmed by 4 bases and J by 8 bases, 5 bases remained unmatched. The CDR3 loop reads CASSAQDRGGYTF. CDR3 coding DNA: TGTGCCAGCAGTGCCCAGGACAGGGGAGGCTACACCTTC.

This clonotype occurred many times. CDR3 amino acids: CSVEGGVETQYF. CDR3 in DNA: TGCAGCGTTGAAGGGGGGGTGGAGACCCAGTACTTC. The chain combines TRBV29-1 with TRBJ2-5, with D tentatively TRBD2 (6 bases). Germline-derived CDR1 and CDR2 are SQVTM and ANQGSEA. V shed 1 base and J shed 5 bases, with 8 bases lying between them. The CDR3 contains 12 residues.

Remarks on this clonotype: It may be a read error: a sequence one base away is much more abundant. This chain joins TRBV9 and TRBJ1-2; D is possibly TRBD1 (6 bases). Trimming removed 4 bases from V and 4 bases from J, with 11 bases in between. Germline loops: CDR1 SGDLS, CDR2 YYNGEE. CDR3 length equals 13 residues. The CDR3 DNA sequence: TGTGCCAGCAGCCCCACAGGGACCTATGGCTACACCTTC. Protein product: CASSPTGTYGYTF.

This clonotype was observed a handful of times. The V and J genes are TRBV7-2 and TRBJ1-2; tentative D call: TRBD1 (5 bases). Trimming removed 4 bases from V and 6 bases from J, with 21 bases in between. This CDR3 spans 16 amino acids. Germline values: CDR1 SGHTA, CDR2 FQGNSA. The CDR3 DNA sequence: TGTGCCAGCAGCTACCTAAATTGGGGCAGGGCCCATGGCTACACCTTC. Its protein is CASSYLNWGRAHGYTF.

This clonotype was recorded a few times. The V call is TRBV20-1, the J call TRBJ1-2; D is possibly TRBD1 (5 bases). Trimming left V 6 bases short and J 3 bases short, with 17 bases between. The germline V gene has CDR1 DFQATT and CDR2 SNEGSKA (reference sequence). This CDR3 has 14 residues. The CDR3 coding sequence is TGCAGTGCCCAAGGCGTTAAGGGACACTATGGCTACACCTTC. Protein: CSAQGVKGHYGYTF.

This clonotype has more than one count but fewer than ten. The chain couples TRBV5-1 to TRBJ2-1; 9 bases align to TRBD1. The CDR3 sequence is 15 residues long. V shed 0 bases, J shed 7 bases, and the junction held 5 bases outside the gene matches. Germline V CDR1 and CDR2: SGHRS, YFSETQ. The CDR3 region has the DNA TGCGCCAGCAGCTTGGGGGGGACAGGGTCGAATGAGCAGTTCTTC. Its translation is CASSLGGTGSNEQFF.

This clonotype was detected only a few times. V is TRBV7-9 and J is TRBJ1-1; a weak D match, TRBD1 (5 bases). Per the germline V gene, CDR1 is SEHNR and CDR2 is FQNEAQ (reference sequence). The germline V and J ends were trimmed by 2 bases and 3 bases, with 13 bases remaining between them. The CDR3 spans 15 residues. The chain's CDR3 is CASSLLDRGDTEAFF. The CDR3 coding sequence is TGTGCCAGCAGCTTACTAGACAGAGGGGACACTGAAGCTTTCTTT.

The chain joins TRBV10-3 to TRBJ1-2; possible D gene TRBD1, 5 bases. This CDR3 comprises 14 residues. Germline CDR1 is ENHRY and CDR2 is SYGVKD. V was cut by 0 bases and J by 13 bases, with 18 bases left in between. The CDR3 loop reads CAISESGPSGYCTF. The CDR3 region has the DNA TGTGCCATCAGTGAGTCGGGTCCATCAGGGTATTGCACCTTC.

As for this clonotype: A much more abundant neighbour one base away suggests this may be a read error. The chain links TRBV20-1 to TRBJ2-1; no clear D. The V and J ends lost 3 bases and 5 bases respectively, with 5 bases between them. The CDR3 contains 11 residues. CDR1 is DFQATT, CDR2 SNEGSKA, per germline (reference sequence). The CDR3 sequence: CSASINNEQFF. DNA of the CDR3: TGCAGTGCTAGTATTAACAATGAGCAGTTCTTC.

This clonotype came up a few times. This chain links TRBV10-3 with TRBJ1-1, with a possible D match to TRBD1 (5 bases). The ends were cut back, 2 bases at V and 4 bases at J, with 8 bases in the middle. The CDR3 runs 13 residues. Germline values: CDR1 ENHRY, CDR2 SYGVKD. Written as DNA, the CDR3 is TGTGCCATCAGTGAGCAGGGCGGCACTGAAGCTTTCTTT. Translating gives CAISEQGGTEAFF.

The V and J genes are TRBV7-8 and TRBJ2-5, with no clear D. Germline CDR1 SGHVS, CDR2 FQNEAQ. CDR3 length: 13 residues. V was trimmed by 5 bases and J by 5 bases, leaving 12 bases between them. The CDR3 DNA reads as TGTGCCAGCAGCCCGAGGCGGCGTGAGACCCAGTACTTC. Translation gives CASSPRRRETQYF.

This clonotype was counted at least ten times. The gene calls are TRBV20-1 and TRBJ2-4; D may be TRBD1 (5 bases). There are 15 residues in the CDR3. Trimming shortened V by 0 bases and J by 4 bases, and 13 bases separated the two germline ends. Germline values: CDR1 DFQATT, CDR2 SNEGSKA (reference sequence). This chain's CDR3 is CSARDLETAKNIQYF. In DNA, the CDR3 is TGCAGTGCTAGAGATCTGGAGACAGCTAAAAACATTCAGTACTTC.